This entry describes one T cell receptor (beta chain). Its antigen is undetermined. Extracted RNA was reverse transcribed into cDNA, the sequencing template. This table comes from immunoSEQ multiplex PCR, and its TCRdb copy is limited to in-frame clones, with some not included. The repertoire holds 130,000 to 150,000 clones, with 75% to 85% as singletons. The data belong to a study of CD8+ T cells in alopecia areata. Study results and limitations: Between patients, shared TCR sequences were less clear than in mice. This was possibly due in part to HLA diversity in the patient population. Expanded CD8+ clones among the top 100, as well as scalp clonality, were significantly decreased by tofacitinib.

The germline V and J ends were trimmed by 4 bases and 5 bases, with 14 bases remaining between them. The CDR3 totals 14 residues. Germline loops: CDR1 SGHDN, CDR2 FVKESK. The treatment: oral pan-JAK inhibitor, 5-10 mg twice daily. Researchers gathered lesional scalp punch biopsies and peripheral blood from patients with alopecia areata. Sorted out of PBMCs were CD4+ T cells and CD8+ T cells. Source: CD8+ T cells sorted from blood, taken at week 4, from a patient treated with tofacitinib. V is TRBV14 and J is TRBJ1-2; D unresolved. The TCR comes from a human donor with alopecia areata. The CDR3 bases are TGTGCCAGCAGCCTACATGCGGGATTATATGGCTACACCTTC. This translates into CASSLHAGLYGYTF.